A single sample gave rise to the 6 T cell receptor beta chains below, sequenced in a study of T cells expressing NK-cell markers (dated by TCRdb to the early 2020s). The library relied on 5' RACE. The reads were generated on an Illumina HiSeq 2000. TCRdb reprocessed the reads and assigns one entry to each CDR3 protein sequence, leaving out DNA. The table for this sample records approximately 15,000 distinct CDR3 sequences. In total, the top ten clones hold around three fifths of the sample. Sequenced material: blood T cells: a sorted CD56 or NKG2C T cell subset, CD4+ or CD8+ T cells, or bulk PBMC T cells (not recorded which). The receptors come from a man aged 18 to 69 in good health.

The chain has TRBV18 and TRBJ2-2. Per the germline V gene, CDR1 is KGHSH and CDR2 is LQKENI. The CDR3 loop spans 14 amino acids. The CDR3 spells CASSPPGNTGELFF.

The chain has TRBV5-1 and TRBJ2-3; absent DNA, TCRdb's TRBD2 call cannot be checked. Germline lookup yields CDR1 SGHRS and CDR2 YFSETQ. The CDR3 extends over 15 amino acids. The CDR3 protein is CASSYLAGDQDTQYF.

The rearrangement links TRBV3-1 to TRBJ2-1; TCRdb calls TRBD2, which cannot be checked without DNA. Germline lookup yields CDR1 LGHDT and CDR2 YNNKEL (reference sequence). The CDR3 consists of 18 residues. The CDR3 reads CASSQEGLAGGLSNEQFF.

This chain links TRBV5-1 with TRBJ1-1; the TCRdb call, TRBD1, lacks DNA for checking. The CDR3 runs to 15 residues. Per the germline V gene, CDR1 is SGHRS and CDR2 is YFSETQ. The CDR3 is CASSLGGQPNTEAFF. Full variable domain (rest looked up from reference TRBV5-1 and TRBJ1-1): KAGVTQTPRYLIKTRGQQVTLSCSPISGHRSVSWYQQTPGQGLQFLFEYFSETQRNKGNFPGRFSGRQFSNSRSEMNVSTLELGDSALYLCASSLGGQPNTEAFFGQGTRLTVV.

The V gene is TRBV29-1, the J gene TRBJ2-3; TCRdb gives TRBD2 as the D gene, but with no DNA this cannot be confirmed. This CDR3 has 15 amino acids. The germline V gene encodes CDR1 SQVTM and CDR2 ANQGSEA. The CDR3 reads CSVEAPDRSTDTQYF.

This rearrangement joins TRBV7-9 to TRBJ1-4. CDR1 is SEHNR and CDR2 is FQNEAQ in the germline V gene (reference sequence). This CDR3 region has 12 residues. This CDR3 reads CASSFIVEKLFF.